The 8 T cell receptor beta chains given below trace back to one sample, sequenced in a study of CD8 T cells in ankylosing spondylitis (dated by TCRdb to 2016 to 2017). Library generation was performed with 5' RACE. The run used an Illumina HiSeq 2500. The public reads were quality trimmed at Q25 with fastp and then assembled into clones with MiXCR by TCRdb, keeping productive beta chains. All rows with the same CDR3 protein become a single entry with the most common DNA and genes. The sample contains some 240,000 distinct CDR3 sequences, 20% to 30% of them found a single time. About 0.6% of the sample comes from the top ten. Source material: blood, either unsorted or a sorted T cell fraction (not recorded which). These TCRs come from a male donor with ankylosing spondylitis or in good health (not recorded which).

This rearrangement joins TRBV21-1 to TRBJ2-1; TRBD1 is the table's D call, not checked against the DNA. TRBV21-1 is a recognized pseudogene. The CDR3 covers 17 residues. CDR3 coding DNA: TGTGCCAGCAGCAAAGACGCCGGGACGCCAACCTACAATGAGCAGTTCTTC. It yields the protein CASSKDAGTPTYNEQFF.

This clonotype occurred a few times. V is TRBV6-1 and J is TRBJ1-2; possible D gene TRBD1, 5 bases. The CDR3 runs 12 residues. Trimming removed 6 bases from V and 4 bases from J, with 9 bases in between. Germline assignment: CDR1 MNHNS and CDR2 SASEGT. CDR3 in amino acids: CASRPDSYGYTF. The CDR3 coding sequence is TGTGCCAGCAGGCCCGACAGCTATGGCTACACCTTC.

The chain has TRBV7-2 and TRBJ2-7, with TRBD1 matching over 9 bases. The CDR3 is 15 amino acids. CDR1 and CDR2 from the germline V gene are SGHTA and FQGNSA. The V and J ends lost 5 bases and 3 bases, in that order; junction bases with no gene match: 8. The chain's CDR3 is CASSDAGTGFYEQYF. CDR3 DNA: TGTGCCAGCAGCGATGCCGGGACAGGGTTCTACGAGCAGTACTTC. Full variable domain (missing parts from reference TRBV7-2 and TRBJ2-7): GAGVSQSPSNKVTEKGKDVELRCDPISGHTALYWYRQSLGQGLEFLIYFQGNSAPDKSGLPSDRFSAERTGGSVSTLTIQRTQQEDSAVYLCASSDAGTGFYEQYFGPGTRLTVT.

The genes are TRBV20-1 and TRBJ2-4; a possible D gene is TRBD1 (5 bases). This CDR3 is built from 15 residues. Per germline, CDR1 DFQATT and CDR2 SNEGSKA (reference sequence). Trimming pared 3 bases from V and 2 bases from J, leaving 14 bases between. CDR3 sequence (DNA): TGCAGTGCTAGTGTCAGGGTATTGTCCAAAAACATTCAGTACTTC. This sequence encodes CSASVRVLSKNIQYF.

This clonotype was found many times. The chain joins TRBV20-1 to TRBJ2-7; TRBD2 might be the D (5 bases). The V end was cut by 3 bases, the J end by 6 bases, with 6 bases between. This CDR3 has 10 residues. Germline loops: CDR1 DFQATT, CDR2 SNEGSKA (reference sequence). The CDR3 loop reads CSASEGEQYF. The CDR3 region has the DNA TGCAGTGCTAGTGAGGGCGAGCAGTACTTC.

The genes are TRBV12-3 or TRBV12-4 and TRBJ1-6; the match to TRBD1 covers 8 bases. V was clipped by 5 bases and J by 6 bases; unmatched bases: 9. The CDR3 has 16 residues. The CDR3 spells CASSPGQGEVNSPLHF. In DNA form, the CDR3 reads TGTGCCAGCAGTCCCGGACAGGGTGAGGTTAATTCACCCCTCCACTTT.

This rearrangement joins TRBV6-5 to TRBJ1-5; D is uncertain. The CDR3 runs 17 residues. CDR1 is MNHEY and CDR2 is SVGAGI in the germline V gene. V lost 0 bases, J lost 4 bases, and 16 bases lay in between. The CDR3, as DNA: TGTGCCAGCAGTTACTCGAGTCCCGCTGTAGCTAATCAGCCCCAGCATTTT. As protein: CASSYSSPAVANQPQHF.

In this sample, this clonotype turned up many times. J is TRBJ1-1 and V is TRBV12-3 or TRBV12-4; TRBD1 agrees at 7 bases. This CDR3 has 14 amino acids. J gave up 4 bases and V 5 bases, and 7 bases lay outside the gene matches. The chain's CDR3 is CASSIQGGPTEAFF. The DNA for the CDR3 is TGTGCCAGCAGTATCCAGGGGGGACCCACTGAAGCTTTCTTT.